Following are 29 T cell receptor beta chains from one sample sequenced in a study of T cell changes during pregnancy in multiple sclerosis. Only in-frame clones appear in the TCRdb table, and some are missing; sequencing was by immunoSEQ multiplex PCR. This table has 56,000 or so clones, approximately 92% appearing once. The specimen comprised CD4+ T cells from peripheral blood mononuclear cells, sampled in the third trimester of pregnancy. These TCRs come from a female donor with multiple sclerosis, enrolled in a pregnancy study.

On this clone: This sample includes further DNA sequences coding for the same CDR3. The chain recombines TRBV10-2 with TRBJ1-1; perhaps TRBD1 as D (5 bases). V was clipped by 3 bases and J by 4 bases, with 9 bases between them. The CDR3 is 13 residues long. From germline, CDR1 is WSHSY and CDR2 SAAADI. The CDR3 loop reads CASSDRGITEAFF. DNA of the CDR3: TGCGCCAGCAGTGATCGGGGGATCACTGAAGCTTTCTTT.

The rearrangement joins TRBV5-1 to TRBJ2-3, with TRBD2 identical over 8 bases. CDR1 is SGHRS, CDR2 YFSETQ, per germline. V dropped 4 bases and J dropped 3; count of bases not matched to a gene: 7. The CDR3 runs to 15 residues. In DNA, the CDR3 is TGCGCCAGCAGCCCCCCGGGGGGGTCAACAGATACGCAGTATTTT. As protein: CASSPPGGSTDTQYF.

The rearrangement joins TRBV5-1 to TRBJ2-3, with D unresolved. The V gene's germline CDR1 is SGHRS and CDR2 YFSETQ. The CDR3 runs to 16 residues. Deletions cut 0 bases from V and 0 bases from J, with 11 bases between. CDR3 in amino acids: CASSLELLGSTDTQYF. Written as DNA, the CDR3 is TGCGCCAGCAGCTTGGAACTACTCGGCAGCACAGATACGCAGTATTTT.

The genes are TRBV6-5 and TRBJ2-7; tentative D call: TRBD2 (6 bases). The V end was cut by 0 bases, the J end by 3 bases, with 15 bases between. The CDR3 is 16 amino acids. The germline V gene has CDR1 MNHEY and CDR2 SVGAGI. The CDR3 reads CASSYSGREANYEQYF. CDR3 nucleotides: TGTGCCAGCAGTTACTCGGGCAGGGAGGCTAACTACGAGCAGTACTTC.

The chain couples TRBV25-1 to TRBJ2-1; 8 nucleotides match TRBD2. The junction had 0 bases not matched to a gene; V was cut back by 4 bases and J by 7 bases. This CDR3 is built from 12 residues. In germline, CDR1 is MGHDK, CDR2 SYGVNS. The CDR3 here is CASSVAGNEQFF. In nucleotides, the CDR3 is TGTGCCAGCAGTGTAGCGGGGAATGAGCAGTTCTTC.

The gene calls are TRBV7-2 and TRBJ2-5, with 9 bases matching TRBD1. This CDR3 comprises 17 residues. CDR1 is SGHTA, CDR2 FQGNSA, per germline. V dropped 5 bases and J dropped 2; count of bases not matched to a gene: 12. CDR3 loop: CASSPGTGTKRQETQYF. The CDR3 region has the DNA TGTGCCAGCAGCCCAGGGACAGGGACGAAAAGGCAAGAGACCCAGTACTTC.

The rearrangement links TRBV14 to TRBJ2-1; 15 nucleotides align to TRBD2. J lost 5 bases, V lost 1 base, and 3 bases had no gene match. The CDR3 spans 17 residues. Germline lookup yields CDR1 SGHDN and CDR2 FVKESK. CDR3 residues: CASSQVGLAGGNNEQFF. The CDR3 region has the DNA TGTGCCAGCAGCCAAGTTGGACTAGCGGGAGGGAACAATGAGCAGTTCTTC. Full variable domain (remainder filled in from reference TRBV14 and TRBJ2-1): EAGVTQFPSHSVIEKGQTVTLRCDPISGHDNLYWYRRVMGKEIKFLLHFVKESKQDESGMPNNRFLAERTGGTYSTLKVQPAELEDSGVYFCASSQVGLAGGNNEQFFGPGTRLTVL.

The chain uses TRBV2 and TRBJ2-3; tentative D call: TRBD1 (6 bases). V dropped 7 bases and J dropped 2 bases, with 13 bases sitting between them. CDR3 length: 14 amino acids. CDR1 is SNHLY, CDR2 FYNNEI, per germline. DNA for the CDR3: TGTGCCAGCACAGGGACAACAATCACAGATACGCAGTATTTT. Protein sequence: CASTGTTITDTQYF.

The genes are TRBV6-1 and TRBJ1-4, with D perhaps matching TRBD1 (5 bases). In germline, CDR1 is MNHNS, CDR2 SASEGT. V lost 3 bases to trimming and J lost 7 bases, with 12 bases between them. This CDR3 contains 14 residues. CDR3 DNA: TGTGCCAGCAGTGAGATTGGAGGGACTGAAAAACTGTTTTTT. Protein: CASSEIGGTEKLFF.

The rearrangement links TRBV2 to TRBJ2-7, with 13 bases identical to TRBD2. The V segment lost 8 bases and the J segment 2 bases; nucleotides outside the gene matches: 27. Germline values: CDR1 SNHLY, CDR2 FYNNEI. The CDR3 sequence is 22 residues long. CDR3: CASASPGLAGDSRPLRTYEQYF. CDR3 coding DNA: TGTGCCAGCGCTAGCCCCGGACTAGCGGGAGACTCCAGGCCTCTTCGGACCTACGAGCAGTACTTC. Complete variable domain (other parts from reference TRBV2 and TRBJ2-7): EPEVTQTPSHQVTQMGQEVILRCVPISNHLYFYWYRQILGQKVEFLVSFYNNEISEKSEIFDDQFSVERPDGSNFTLKIRSTKLEDSAMYFCASASPGLAGDSRPLRTYEQYFGPGTRLTVT.

CDR3 DNA: TGTGCCAGCAGTTACTCGGCTAGCGGGAGCAATGAGCAGTTCTTC. Amino acids: CASSYSASGSNEQFF. The rearrangement uses TRBV6-6 and TRBJ2-1, with 10 bases aligning to TRBD2. Trimming cost V 0 bases and J 6 bases; bases outside gene matches: 2. This CDR3 is 15 amino acids long. CDR1 is MNHNY and CDR2 is SVGAGI in the germline V gene (reference sequence).

This chain links TRBV10-3 with TRBJ1-4; 11 nucleotides align to TRBD1. From germline, CDR1 is ENHRY and CDR2 SYGVKD. V lost 6 bases, J lost 6 bases, and 3 bases stayed unmatched. The CDR3 is 14 residues long. The CDR3 coding sequence is TGTGCCATCAGGAGGGACAGGGGGGATGAAAAACTGTTTTTT. It translates to CAIRRDRGDEKLFF.

This rearrangement joins TRBV30 to TRBJ2-2, with D possibly TRBD2 on 6 matching bases. Trimming cost V 2 bases and J 0 bases, with 13 bases left between them. The CDR3 contains 16 residues. Germline V gives CDR1 GTSNPN, CDR2 SVGIG (reference sequence). CDR3 residues: CAWSPGGTSNTGELFF. The CDR3 DNA sequence: TGTGCCTGGAGTCCAGGTGGGACTTCGAACACCGGGGAGCTGTTTTTT. The full variable domain, its missing parts supplied by reference TRBV30 and TRBJ2-2, is SQTIHQWPATLVQPVGSPLSLECTVEGTSNPNLYWYRQAAGRGLQLLFYSVGIGQISSEVPQNLSASRPQDRQFILSSKKLLLSDSGFYLCAWSPGGTSNTGELFFGEGSRLTVL.

The sample holds one count of this clone. This sequence joins TRBV20-1 and TRBJ1-1; no firm D call. The V end was cut by 7 bases, the J end by 4 bases, with 7 bases between. Germline V gene lookup returns CDR1 DFQATT and CDR2 SNEGSKA (reference sequence). CDR3 length equals 10 residues. CDR3 coding DNA: TGCAGTGTTCCGGGCACTGAAGCTTTCTTT. Amino acid sequence: CSVPGTEAFF.

As for this clone: The junction departs from the called germline gene at one end, perhaps through a read error. The gene calls are TRBV6-1 and TRBJ1-1; D unclear. The CDR3 contains 11 residues. The V gene's germline CDR1 is MNHNS and CDR2 SASEGT. In nucleotides, the CDR3 is TGTGCCAGCAGTCCGCTTGCCACGCCCGGTTTT. Its translation is CASSPLATPGF.

This rearrangement joins TRBV29-1 to TRBJ1-1, with TRBD1 identical over 9 bases. V trimming: 4 bases; J trimming: 5 bases; junction bases outside the gene matches: 2. CDR1 and CDR2 from the germline V gene are SQVTM and ANQGSEA. This CDR3 has 12 residues. As DNA, the CDR3 is TGCAGCGTTGCGGACAGGGGAACTGAAGCTTTCTTT. Translation: CSVADRGTEAFF.

The chain has TRBV5-1 and TRBJ2-3, with 12 bases lining up with TRBD2. The CDR3 loop spans 16 amino acids. After removal of 4 bases from V and 6 bases from J, the junction contained 9 bases not matched to a gene. Germline V gene lookup returns CDR1 SGHRS and CDR2 YFSETQ. This CDR3 is CASSARTSGTRDTQYF. The CDR3 region has the DNA TGCGCCAGCAGCGCTAGGACTAGCGGGACCAGGGATACGCAGTATTTT.

The CDR3 bases are TGTGCCAGCAGCCCAGCGAGAAGACTAGCGGGAGTCTTAGCCAAAAACATTCAGTACTTC. Translating gives CASSPARRLAGVLAKNIQYF. The V and J genes are TRBV7-8 and TRBJ2-4; 12 bases map to TRBD2. CDR1 SGHVS and CDR2 FQNEAQ come from the germline V gene. J was trimmed by 0 bases and V by 5 bases; bases with no gene match: 14. The CDR3 has 20 residues.

The chain combines TRBV5-1 with TRBJ2-6; possibly TRBD1 for D (5 bases). CDR3 length equals 18 residues. Trimming cost V 4 bases and J 2 bases, with 19 bases left between them. Germline V gives CDR1 SGHRS, CDR2 YFSETQ. CDR3 protein: CASSHKSATGTGANVLTF. The CDR3 nucleotides are TGCGCCAGCAGCCATAAATCCGCAACAGGTACTGGGGCCAACGTCCTGACTTTC.

The chain employs TRBV7-2 and TRBJ2-4; 10 positions agree with TRBD2. Losses at the gene ends were 2 bases for V and 0 bases for J; bases not matched to a gene: 4. There are 17 residues in the CDR3. CDR1 SGHTA and CDR2 FQGNSA come from the germline V gene. The CDR3 DNA sequence: TGTGCCAGCAGCTTAAAAGCGGGAGGGGGAGCCAAAAACATTCAGTACTTC. Encoded protein: CASSLKAGGGAKNIQYF.

This clone showed up just once. CDR3 bases: TGTGCCAGCAGAAGACAGGGGGCTCAAGATACGCAGTATTTT. Translated, it gives CASRRQGAQDTQYF. The V and J genes are TRBV7-9 and TRBJ2-3; 10 bases match TRBD1. The CDR3 is 14 residues long. The V segment lost 6 bases and the J segment 5 bases; nucleotides outside the gene matches: 5. From germline, CDR1 is SEHNR and CDR2 FQNEAQ (reference sequence).

This chain uses TRBV7-9 with TRBJ1-3; D uncertain. The V end lost 3 bases, the J end lost 4 bases, and 16 bases lay between the germline ends. Germline V gives CDR1 SEHNR, CDR2 FQNEAQ (reference sequence). The CDR3 sequence is 16 residues long. CDR3 in amino acids: CASSLSRVADGNTIYF. For the CDR3, the DNA is TGTGCCAGCAGCTTGTCGCGGGTGGCGGACGGAAACACCATATATTTT.

This rearrangement joins TRBV7-6 to TRBJ2-1; TRBD2 aligns across 8 bases. The CDR3 length is 12 residues. Germline V gene sequence: CDR1 SGHVS, CDR2 FNYEAQ. V lost 5 bases and J lost 15; bases outside the gene matches: 9. CDR3 bases: TGTGCCAGCAGCCAAGGGGGGACTAGTCCGTTCTTC. It is translated as CASSQGGTSPFF. The variable domain in full, with the rest retrieved from reference TRBV7-6 and TRBJ2-1, is GAGVSQSPRYKVTKRGQDVALRCDPISGHVSLYWYRQALGQGPEFLTYFNYEAQQDKSGLPNDRFSAERPEGSISTLTIQRTEQRDSAMYRCASSQGGTSPFFGPGTRLTVL.

CDR3 residues: CSVIGLHEQYF. The CDR3 coding sequence is TGCAGCGTGATCGGTCTCCACGAGCAGTACTTC. The chain combines TRBV29-1 with TRBJ2-7; D remains ambiguous. The germline gives CDR1 SQVTM, CDR2 ANQGSEA. V gave up 6 bases and J gave up 5 bases, with 11 bases separating them. CDR3 length: 11 residues.

The J gene is TRBJ2-1, the V gene TRBV2, with TRBD2 as a possible D gene (5 bases). CDR1 and CDR2 from the germline V gene are SNHLY and FYNNEI. CDR3 length equals 17 residues. Between the trimmed V and J ends, which lost 4 bases and 2 bases, there was a span of 18 bases. The CDR3 is CASSAIRSRLTYNEQFF. The CDR3 nucleotides are TGTGCCAGCAGTGCTATTCGATCGAGACTAACCTACAATGAGCAGTTCTTC.

This sequence joins TRBV7-8 and TRBJ2-5; D is possibly TRBD2 (6 bases). The CDR3 loop spans 14 amino acids. V lost 1 base and J lost 1, with 7 bases in between. CDR1 is SGHVS, CDR2 FQNEAQ, per germline. The CDR3 sequence is CASSLGDFQETQYF. The CDR3 nucleotides are TGTGCCAGCAGCTTAGGGGACTTCCAAGAGACCCAGTACTTC.

The genes are TRBV30 and TRBJ2-3, with TRBD1 identical over 8 bases. The CDR3 covers 16 residues. V was pared by 2 bases and J by 4 bases, with 11 bases of the junction left unmatched. Germline lookup yields CDR1 GTSNPN and CDR2 SVGIG (reference sequence). CDR3 DNA sequence: TGTGCCTGGAGTTATGCCGGGACAGGAAATTCAGATACGCAGTATTTT. As protein: CAWSYAGTGNSDTQYF.

The chain uses TRBV4-3 and TRBJ1-1; 8 bases fit TRBD1. Germline trimming cut 4 bases from V and 3 bases from J; bases unmatched to any gene: 7. The germline gives CDR1 LGHNA, CDR2 YSLEER. This CDR3 region has 15 residues. The CDR3 bases are TGCGCCAGCAGCCGCGGAACAGGGGGTTACACTGAAGCTTTCTTT. Translating gives CASSRGTGGYTEAFF.

The V gene is TRBV6-1, the J gene TRBJ2-1; maybe TRBD1 (6 bases). The CDR3 sequence is 11 residues long. Deletions cut 10 bases from V and 6 bases from J, with 10 bases between. In germline, CDR1 is MNHNS, CDR2 SASEGT. The CDR3 spells CANRGGNEQFF. The CDR3 nucleotides read TGTGCCAACCGAGGGGGCAATGAGCAGTTCTTC.